The TCR beta chain described here comes from a study of beta chain features in type 1 diabetes. The CDR3 spans 16 residues. Germline-derived CDR1 and CDR2 are KGHSH and LQKENI. Trimming removed 6 bases at V and 2 bases at J, with 16 bases between. Findings of the study overall: Moderate yet significant TCRB CDR3 shortening was seen in Type 1 diabetes patients in all four CD4+ subsets. Sequencing of cDNA might inflate the share of cells that strongly express TCR.

On this clone itself: Its matching antigen is unknown.

Sorting based on CD45RO/CCR7/CD25/CD127/CD95/CD27 separated CD4+ naive, central memory, regulatory and stem cell-like memory cells. The purity of all sorted populations exceeded 98%. Expressed TCRB transcripts got sequenced, as all isolated RNA was reverse transcribed. Clones were sequenced by immunoSEQ multiplex PCR, and TCRdb holds only the in-frame ones, with some missing. This table holds approximately 160,000 clones, approximately 8.4% found once. This receptor was taken from a young woman in good health. Sequenced: central memory CD4+ T cells from blood. This chain links TRBV18 with TRBJ2-2; perhaps TRBD2 as D (6 bases). In nucleotides, the CDR3 is TGTGCCAGCTCCGCATCGGGAGTGATTAACACCGGGGAGCTGTTTTTT. It translates to CASSASGVINTGELFF.